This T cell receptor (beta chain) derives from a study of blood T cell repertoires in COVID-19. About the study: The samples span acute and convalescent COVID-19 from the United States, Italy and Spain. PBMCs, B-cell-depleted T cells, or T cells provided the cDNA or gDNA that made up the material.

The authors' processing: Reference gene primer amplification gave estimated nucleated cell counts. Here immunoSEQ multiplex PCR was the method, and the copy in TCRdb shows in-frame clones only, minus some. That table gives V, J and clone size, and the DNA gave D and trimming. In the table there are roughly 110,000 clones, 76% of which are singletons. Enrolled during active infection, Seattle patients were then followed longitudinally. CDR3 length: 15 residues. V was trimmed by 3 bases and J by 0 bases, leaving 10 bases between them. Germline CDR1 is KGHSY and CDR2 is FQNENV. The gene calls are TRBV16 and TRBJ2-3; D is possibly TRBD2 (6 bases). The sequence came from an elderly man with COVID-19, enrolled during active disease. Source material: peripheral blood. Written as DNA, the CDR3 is TGTGCCAGCAGCCAGAGGCGGGGCAGCACAGATACGCAGTATTTT. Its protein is CASSQRRGSTDTQYF.